This T cell receptor (beta chain) was retrieved from a study of neurological immune-mediated disorders. This clonotype came up many times. What it binds is unknown. Study-wide points: On phylogenetic grouping, the repertoires of 18 of 34 multiple sclerosis patients fell within one related-CDR3 cluster, constituting a possible signature. Among expanded clones, no CDR3 amino acid sequences were shared across subjects, a pattern suggesting private repertoires in all groups.

Libraries used 2 million unsorted PBMCs kept frozen in RNAlater. The CDR3 loop spans 16 amino acids. Germline CDR1 SGHTS, CDR2 YDEGEE. Trimming removed 0 bases from V and 2 bases from J, with 14 bases in between. Each TCR transcript was tagged with a 10-nucleotide random UMI during 5'RACE. Each CDR3 protein gets one entry after TCRdb re-called the 5' RACE reads with MiXCR. Found here are approximately 66,000 distinct CDR3 sequences, 3% to 3.5% of them singletons; the top ten hold about 3.5%. V and J are TRBV5-8 and TRBJ1-1; D might be TRBD1 (6 bases). The clonotype comes from a man aged 40-55 years with multiple sclerosis. Sequencing used PBMCs. The CDR3, as DNA: TGTGCCAGCAGCTTGGATGGAGGGGGGCGAAACACTGAAGCTTTCTTT. Residues: CASSLDGGGRNTEAFF.